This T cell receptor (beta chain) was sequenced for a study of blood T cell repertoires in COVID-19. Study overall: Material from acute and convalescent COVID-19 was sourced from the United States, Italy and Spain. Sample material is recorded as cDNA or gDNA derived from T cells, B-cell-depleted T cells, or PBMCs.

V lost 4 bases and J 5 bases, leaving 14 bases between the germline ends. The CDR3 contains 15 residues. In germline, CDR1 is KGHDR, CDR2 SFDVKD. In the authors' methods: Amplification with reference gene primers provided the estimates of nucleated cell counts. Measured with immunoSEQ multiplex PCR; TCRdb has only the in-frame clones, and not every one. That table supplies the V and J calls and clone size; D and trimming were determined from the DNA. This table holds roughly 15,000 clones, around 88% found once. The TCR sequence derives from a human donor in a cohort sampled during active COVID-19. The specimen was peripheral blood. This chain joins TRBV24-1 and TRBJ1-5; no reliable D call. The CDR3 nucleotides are TGTGCCACCAGTGAGCCCGGGGAGGGCTATCAGCCCCAGCATTTT. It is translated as CATSEPGEGYQPQHF.